The clone carrying this T cell receptor beta chain was detected only a few times. Its antigen is as yet unknown. This sample stems from a study of T-cell memory formation after mild COVID-19. The study's findings and limits: Pre-infection memory harbored some responding clones, suggesting cross-reactive memory joined. Nothing confirmed that second-wave clones peaking on day 37 were specific for SARS-CoV-2.

The CDR3 has 17 amino acids. Trimming stripped 0 bases from V and 2 bases from J, with 14 bases between. Per germline, CDR1 LGHDT and CDR2 YNNKEL (reference sequence). TCRdb called the 5' RACE reads again in MiXCR, with one record for every CDR3 protein. The data show a few hundred thousand distinct CDR3 sequences, approximately 24% seen once. The rearrangement uses TRBV3-1 and TRBJ2-1; D perhaps matches TRBD2 (6 bases). What was sequenced was PBMCs or a T cell subset sorted from them (not recorded which). The TCR comes from an adult woman who had mild COVID-19 (a few samples of this study predate the infection). Cell type and time point are not known. The CDR3 DNA is TGTGCCAGCAGCCAAGAACCCCTAGCGTCTACCTACAATGAGCAGTTCTTC. Its translation: CASSQEPLASTYNEQFF.